These T cell receptor beta chains were read from a single sample in a study of blood T cell repertoires in COVID-19. The method was immunoSEQ multiplex PCR; TCRdb's version includes in-frame clones alone and lacks a portion of them. The table has some 100,000 clones, 88% seen once. Sequenced sample: peripheral blood. The receptor set was obtained from a man between 50 and 59 years old with COVID-19, enrolled during active disease. Each CDR3 is given without its conserved first and last residue. The order of the fields is J gene, D gene, V gene, CDR3 protein. The D gene is left open where the match is weak.

TRBJ1-5,TRBD1,TRBV19,ASSTLGQGSSNQPQH
TRBJ2-2,NA,TRBV6-6,ASTMREKTNTGELF
TRBJ1-2,NA,TRBV10-3,AISESTGYGYT
TRBJ1-1,NA,TRBV4-3,ASSQDRARGSTEAF
TRBJ2-1,NA,TRBV7-2,TSSLAGGSYNEQF
TRBJ1-2,NA,TRBV4-2,ASSQEFSTANYGYT
TRBJ1-6,NA,TRBV6-5,ASNTAYNSPLH
TRBJ2-1,NA,TRBV4-1,ASSQGQSLANEQF
TRBJ1-2,TRBD1,TRBV28,ASSLPRGQGARGYT
TRBJ1-4,NA,TRBV9,ASSEQRGEKLF
TRBJ2-3,NA,TRBV11-3,ASSLDLSTDTQY
TRBJ2-2,TRBD2,TRBV30,AWSVRLAGNTGELF
TRBJ1-6,NA,TRBV5-6,ASRHGGYWASNSPLH
TRBJ1-1,NA,TRBV19,ASSLRNTEAF
TRBJ2-6,NA,TRBV18,ASSPTQGSSGANVLT
TRBJ1-5,TRBD1,TRBV29-1,SVKDRGNQPQH
TRBJ2-7,TRBD2,TRBV19,ASRQGTSGGPYEQY
TRBJ1-2,NA,TRBV5-8,ASSSTAFSFYGYT
TRBJ1-1,NA,TRBV2,ASSEQPGNTEAF
TRBJ1-2,TRBD1,TRBV2,ASSALPGQAFYGYT
TRBJ2-7,NA,TRBV24-1,ATSEANEQY